This TCR beta chain was sequenced in a study of beta chain features in type 1 diabetes. General observations from the study: TCRB CDR3s from Type 1 diabetes patients were moderately but significantly shorter in all four CD4+ subsets. In type 1 diabetes patients, VDJ junctions had fewer insertions; deletions at these junctions were more frequent.

The sample holds a few counts of this clone. As yet, its antigen is unknown. The investigators reverse transcribed all of the isolated RNA, so they sequenced expressed TCRB transcripts. Here immunoSEQ multiplex PCR was the method, and the copy in TCRdb shows in-frame clones only, minus some. Here the sample spans 300,000 to 450,000 clones, over 9.5% being singletons. Sequencing was carried out using naive CD4+ T cells from blood. The sequence was collected from a woman in her late teens or twenties with type 1 diabetes.

The CDR3 loop reads CASSFVLAGGFNEQFF. CDR3 coding DNA: TGTGCCAGCAGTTTCGTACTAGCGGGAGGATTTAATGAGCAGTTCTTC. The rearrangement joins TRBV28 to TRBJ2-1; 12 nucleotides match TRBD2. Trimming removed 3 bases from V and 7 bases from J; junction bases left unmatched: 7. CDR1 is MDHEN and CDR2 is SYDVKM in the germline V gene. This CDR3 has 16 amino acids.